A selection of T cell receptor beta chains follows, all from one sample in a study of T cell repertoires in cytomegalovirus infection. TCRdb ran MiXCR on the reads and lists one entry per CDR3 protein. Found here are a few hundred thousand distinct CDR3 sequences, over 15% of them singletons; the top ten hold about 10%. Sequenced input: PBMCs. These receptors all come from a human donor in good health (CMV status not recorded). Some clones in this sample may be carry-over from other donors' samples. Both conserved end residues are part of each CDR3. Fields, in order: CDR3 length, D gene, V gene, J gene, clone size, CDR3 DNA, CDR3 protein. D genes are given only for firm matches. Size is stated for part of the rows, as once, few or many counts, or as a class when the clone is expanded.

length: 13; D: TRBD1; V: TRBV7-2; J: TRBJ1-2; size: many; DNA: TGTGCCAGCAGCCAAAGGACAGGGTTTGGCTACACCTTC; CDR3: CASSQRTGFGYTF
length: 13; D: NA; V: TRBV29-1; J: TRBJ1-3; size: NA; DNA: TGCAGCGTATCTCAGCGGACAGGAAACACCATATATTTT; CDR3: CSVSQRTGNTIYF
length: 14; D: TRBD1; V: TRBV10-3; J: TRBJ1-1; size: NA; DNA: TGTGCCATCAAGAGGGGACAGATGAACACTGAAGCTTTCTTT; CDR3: CAIKRGQMNTEAFF
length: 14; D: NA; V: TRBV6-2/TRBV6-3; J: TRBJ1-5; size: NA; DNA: TGTGCCAGCAGTCATAGACAGGTCAATCAGCCCCAGCATTTT; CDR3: CASSHRQVNQPQHF
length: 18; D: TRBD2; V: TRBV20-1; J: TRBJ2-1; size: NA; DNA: TGCAGTGCTAGAGTTTCCGGGACTAGCGGGGGGGCATATGGTGAGCAGTTCTTC; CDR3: CSARVSGTSGGAYGEQFF
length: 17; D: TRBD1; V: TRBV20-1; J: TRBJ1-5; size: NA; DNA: TGCAGTGCCATAGCCGCGGGTCGGACAGGGGGCAGTCAGCCCCAGCATTTT; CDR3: CSAIAAGRTGGSQPQHF
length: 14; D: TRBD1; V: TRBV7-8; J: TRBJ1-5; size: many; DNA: TGTGCCAGCAACGACAGGGCAGCGGGACAGCCCCAGCATTTT; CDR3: CASNDRAAGQPQHF
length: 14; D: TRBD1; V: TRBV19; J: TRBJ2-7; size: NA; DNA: TGTGCCAGTAGTATAAGACAGGGTTTCTACGAGCAGTACTTC; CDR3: CASSIRQGFYEQYF
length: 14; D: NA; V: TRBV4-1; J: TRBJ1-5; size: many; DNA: TGCGCCAGCAGCCGATTGGGGACTAATCAGCCCCAGCATTTT; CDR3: CASSRLGTNQPQHF
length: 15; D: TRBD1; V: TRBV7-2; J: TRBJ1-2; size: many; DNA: TGTGCCAGCAGCCGTACTTCCGGGACAGGGGATGGCTACACCTTC; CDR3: CASSRTSGTGDGYTF
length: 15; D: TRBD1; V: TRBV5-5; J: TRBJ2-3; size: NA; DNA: TGTGCCAGCAGCTTCCGACAGGGGAAAACAGATACGCAGTATTTT; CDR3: CASSFRQGKTDTQYF
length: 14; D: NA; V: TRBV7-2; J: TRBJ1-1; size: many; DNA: TGTGCCAGCAGCTCCAGCAGGGGAAACACTGAAGCTTTCTTT; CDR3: CASSSSRGNTEAFF
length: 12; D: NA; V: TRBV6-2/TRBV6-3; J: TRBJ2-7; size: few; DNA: TGTGCCAGCAGCCGCGATCCCTACGAGCAGTACTTC; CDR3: CASSRDPYEQYF
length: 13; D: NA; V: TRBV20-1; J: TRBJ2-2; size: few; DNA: TGCAGTGCAAACGCTCAAATAACCGGGGAGCTGTTTTTT; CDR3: CSANAQITGELFF
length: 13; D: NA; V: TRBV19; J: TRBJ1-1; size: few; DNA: TGTGCCAGTAGTATGGGGTCCGACACTGAAGCTTTCTTT; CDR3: CASSMGSDTEAFF
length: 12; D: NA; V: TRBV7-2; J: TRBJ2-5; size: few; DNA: TGTGCCAGCAGCTTAGTTGGGGGGTCTCCGTACTTC; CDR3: CASSLVGGSPYF
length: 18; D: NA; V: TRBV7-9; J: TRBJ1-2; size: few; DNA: TGTGCCAGCAGCCCAGCCGGGACGACCAAAGCACCTAACTATGGCTACACCTTC; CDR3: CASSPAGTTKAPNYGYTF
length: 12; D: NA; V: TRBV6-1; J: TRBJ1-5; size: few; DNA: TGTGCCAGCAGTGAACTCGTCCAGCCCCAGCATTTT; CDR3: CASSELVQPQHF
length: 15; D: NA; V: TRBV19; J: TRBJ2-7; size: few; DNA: TGTGCCAGTAGTATGGTCCGACAGGCCTCCTACGAGCAGTACTTC; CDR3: CASSMVRQASYEQYF
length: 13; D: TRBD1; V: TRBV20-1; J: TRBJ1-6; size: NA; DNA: TGCAGTGCCCCCGGACAGGAGGGATCACCCCTCCACTTT; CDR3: CSAPGQEGSPLHF
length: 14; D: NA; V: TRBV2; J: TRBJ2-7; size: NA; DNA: TGTGCCAGCAGTGGACTGGGCGACTCCTACGAGCAGTACTTC; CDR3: CASSGLGDSYEQYF
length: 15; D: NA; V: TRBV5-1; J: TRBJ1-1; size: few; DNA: TGCGCCAGCAGCACCGGGTGGGGGGATAGCACTGAAGCTTTCTTT; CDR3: CASSTGWGDSTEAFF
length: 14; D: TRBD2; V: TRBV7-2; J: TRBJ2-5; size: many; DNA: TGTGCCAGCAAGCCTGGCGGGAGCGAAGAGACCCAGTACTTC; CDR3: CASKPGGSEETQYF
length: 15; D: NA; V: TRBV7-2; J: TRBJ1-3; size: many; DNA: TGTGCCAGCAGCTCGAACTATGTAGCGATGGACACCATATATTTT; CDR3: CASSSNYVAMDTIYF
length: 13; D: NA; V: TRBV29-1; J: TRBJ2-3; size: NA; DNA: TGCAGCGTTGGTTCGCGGCTCACAGATACGCAGTATTTT; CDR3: CSVGSRLTDTQYF
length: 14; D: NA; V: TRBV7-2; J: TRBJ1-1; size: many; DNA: TGTGCCAGCAGCCTCTTCGGGGGGGTCTTTGAAGCTTTCTTT; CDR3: CASSLFGGVFEAFF
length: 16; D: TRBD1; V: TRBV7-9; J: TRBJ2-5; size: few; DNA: TGTGCCAGCAGCTTTCGGGACAGGGTTTTGGGGGAGACCCAGTACTTC; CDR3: CASSFRDRVLGETQYF
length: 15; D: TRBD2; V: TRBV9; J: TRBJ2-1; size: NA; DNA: TGTGCCAGCAGCCTCTCGGGAGGGCCTTTAGATGAGCAGTTCTTC; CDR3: CASSLSGGPLDEQFF
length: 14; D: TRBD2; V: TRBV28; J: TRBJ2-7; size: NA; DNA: TGTGCCAGCAACAATCCTAGCGGACTTTACGAGCAGTACTTC; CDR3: CASNNPSGLYEQYF
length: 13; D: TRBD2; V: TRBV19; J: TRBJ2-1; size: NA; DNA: TGTGCCAGTCTAGCGGGAACCTACAATGAGCAGTTCTTC; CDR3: CASLAGTYNEQFF
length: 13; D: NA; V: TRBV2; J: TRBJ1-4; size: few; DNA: TGTGCCAGCAGTGACGAACTTGGTGAAAAACTGTTTTTT; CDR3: CASSDELGEKLFF
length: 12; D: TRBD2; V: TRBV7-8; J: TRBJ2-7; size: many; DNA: TGTGCCAGCAGCCGGGGGGCCTACGAGCAGTACTTC; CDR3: CASSRGAYEQYF
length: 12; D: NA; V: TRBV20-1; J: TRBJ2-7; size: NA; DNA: TGCAGTGCTGCCCCCCAGGGCTACGAGCAGTACTTC; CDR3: CSAAPQGYEQYF
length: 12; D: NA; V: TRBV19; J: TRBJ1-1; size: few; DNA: TGTGCCAGTAGTATGGGTAGCACTGAAGCTTTCTTT; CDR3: CASSMGSTEAFF
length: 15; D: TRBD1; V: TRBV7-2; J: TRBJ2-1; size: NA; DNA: TGTGCCAGCAGCTTTACAGGGGCTCCCTACAATGAGCAGTTCTTC; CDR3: CASSFTGAPYNEQFF
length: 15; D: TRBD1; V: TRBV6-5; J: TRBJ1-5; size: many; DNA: TGTGCCAGCAGTTACCCAGGGGGCGCCGGTCAGCCCCAGCATTTT; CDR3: CASSYPGGAGQPQHF
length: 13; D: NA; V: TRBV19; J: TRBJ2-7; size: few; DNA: TGTGCCAGTAGTACAGGGACTTTATACGAGCAGTACTTC; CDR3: CASSTGTLYEQYF
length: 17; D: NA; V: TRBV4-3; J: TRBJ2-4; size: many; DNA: TGCGCCAGCAGCCAAGAAGGGACGGGAGTAGTCAAAAACATTCAGTACTTC; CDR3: CASSQEGTGVVKNIQYF
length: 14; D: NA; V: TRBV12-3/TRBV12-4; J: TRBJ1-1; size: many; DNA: TGTGCCAGCAGTTTATGGGGGGAAAACACTGAAGCTTTCTTT; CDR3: CASSLWGENTEAFF
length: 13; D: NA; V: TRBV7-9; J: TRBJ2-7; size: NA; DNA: TGTGCCAGCAGCGTACAGGGTGGGGTCGAGCAGTACTTC; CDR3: CASSVQGGVEQYF
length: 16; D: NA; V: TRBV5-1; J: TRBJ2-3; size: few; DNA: TGCGCCAGCAGCTTGTTTAGCGGTTTTAGCACAGATACGCAGTATTTT; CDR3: CASSLFSGFSTDTQYF